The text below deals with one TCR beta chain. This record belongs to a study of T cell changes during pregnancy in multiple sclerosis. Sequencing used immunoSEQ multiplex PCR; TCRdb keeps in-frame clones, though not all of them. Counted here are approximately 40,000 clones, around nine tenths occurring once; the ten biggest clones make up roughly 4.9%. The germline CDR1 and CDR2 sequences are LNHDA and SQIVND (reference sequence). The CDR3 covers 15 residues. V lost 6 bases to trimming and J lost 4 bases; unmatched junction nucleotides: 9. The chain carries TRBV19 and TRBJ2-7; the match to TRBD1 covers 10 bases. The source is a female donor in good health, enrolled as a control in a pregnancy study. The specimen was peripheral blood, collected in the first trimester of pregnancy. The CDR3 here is CASSPTGTGEYEQYF. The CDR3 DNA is TGTGCCAGTAGCCCTACCGGGACAGGGGAGTACGAGCAGTACTTC.